This T cell receptor beta chain was observed in a study of patients and donors after allogeneic stem cell transplantation. TCRdb used MiXCR to reprocess the RT-PCR reads, holding one entry per CDR3 protein. The sample shows tens of thousands of distinct CDR3 sequences, roughly 4.9% of them seen only once. This clonotype was counted at least ten times. The TCR comes from a human donor who was either an allogeneic HSCT recipient or a stem cell or donor lymphocyte infusion donor (not recorded which). It is not recorded whose cells these are; they may come from a transplant donor. The sequencing input was blood, either unsorted or a sorted T cell fraction (not recorded which).

The CDR3 nucleotides are TGTGCCAGCAGCCGCCGGGTGGGAAATCAGCCCCAGCATTTT. This sequence encodes CASSRRVGNQPQHF. The V gene is TRBV12-3 or TRBV12-4, the J gene TRBJ1-5; D gene unclear. V lost 6 bases, J lost 4 bases, and 13 bases lay in between. This CDR3 region has 14 residues.